This T cell receptor (beta chain) was retrieved from a study of identical twins. The CDR3 runs to 12 residues. CDR1 and CDR2 from the germline V gene are SQVTM and ANQGSEA. The sample holds one count of this clonotype. The antigen remains undetermined. Study-wide findings and caveats: Compared with unrelated sharing, twin-shared out-of-frame alpha sequences had more low-probability sequences. Abundant beta clonotypes from cord blood bore fewer insertions; memory repertoires lacked this pattern. Surplus twin overlap in beta out-of-frame sequences was less pronounced.

Template switching created a universal primer site, and the cDNA included unique molecular identifiers. TCRdb re-called the 5' RACE reads with MiXCR, one entry per CDR3 protein. Altogether about 170 distinct CDR3 sequences are present, 90% to 95% being singletons, with the ten largest covering about a sixth. The chain has TRBV29-1 and TRBJ2-5, with 8 bases that match TRBD1. The specimen sequenced was memory (CD45RO+) T cells sorted from blood. The clonotype comes from a woman aged 18-30 years in good health. This table probably holds off-target reads from a library built for another chain. For the CDR3, the DNA is TGCGCCGTGGGACAGGACGGGGAGACCCAGTACTTC. Its protein product is CAVGQDGETQYF.